The 8 T cell receptor beta chains reported below all come from one sample, sequenced in a study of glioma-infiltrating T cells after dendritic cell vaccination. Sequenced by immunoSEQ multiplex PCR; TCRdb stores in-frame clones only, minus some. Of more than 100,000 clones in the sample, more than 80% were seen once. This material consisted of blood, taken before dendritic cell vaccination. Every receptor here comes from a human donor with glioblastoma.

CDR3 in DNA: TGCGCCAGCAGCTTTCGGGATCGGAGCACTGAAGCTTTCTTT. Translation gives CASSFRDRSTEAFF. This rearrangement joins TRBV5-1 to TRBJ1-1; D gene ambiguous. This CDR3 comprises 14 residues. Germline V CDR1 and CDR2: SGHRS, YFSETQ. V was shortened by 2 bases and J by 4 bases, with 12 bases between the two germline ends.

The CDR3 nucleotides are TGTGCCAGCAGCCAAGATCGAAGCCTAAGCTCCTACAATGAGCAGTTCTTC. It translates to CASSQDRSLSSYNEQFF. V and J are TRBV14 and TRBJ2-1, with D uncertain. Germline V gene lookup returns CDR1 SGHDN and CDR2 FVKESK. This CDR3 region has 17 residues. Between the trimmed V and J ends, which lost 0 bases and 0 bases, there was a span of 12 bases.

This clone was recorded only once. This chain uses TRBV6-5 with TRBJ1-1, with 9 bases matching TRBD1. The CDR3 has 14 amino acids. Per the germline V gene, CDR1 is MNHEY and CDR2 is SVGAGI. Trimming took 5 bases from V and 0 from J; bases not matched to a gene: 1. The CDR3 DNA follows: TGTGCCAGCAGTCACAGGGGGCTGAACACTGAAGCTTTCTTT. Translating it yields CASSHRGLNTEAFF.

The genes are TRBV6-1 and TRBJ1-3, with TRBD1 matching 7 bases. This CDR3 has 15 amino acids. With V trimmed by 3 bases and J by 2 bases, 4 bases remained unmatched. Germline CDR1 and CDR2: MNHNS and SASEGT. DNA for the CDR3: TGTGCCAGCAGTGATCCGGGGACAGCTGGAAACACCATATATTTT. This codes for CASSDPGTAGNTIYF.

V usage is TRBV7-2 and J usage is TRBJ1-2; TRBD1 matches 7 bases. The germline gives CDR1 SGHTA, CDR2 FQGNSA. The V and J ends lost 2 bases and 2 bases, in that order; junction bases with no gene match: 5. CDR3 length equals 15 residues. The DNA for the CDR3 is TGTGCCAGCAGCTTAAACAACAGGGGAAACTATGGCTACACCTTC. It translates to CASSLNNRGNYGYTF.

The V gene is TRBV9, the J gene TRBJ2-3; D not certain. Looked up from germline, CDR1 is SGDLS and CDR2 is YYNGEE. Trimming stripped 0 bases from V and 2 bases from J, with 10 bases between. The CDR3 spans 15 residues. In nucleotides, the CDR3 is TGTGCCAGCAGCGTAGACAGCACAAACACAGATACGCAGTATTTT. It is translated as CASSVDSTNTDTQYF.

V and J are TRBV5-1 and TRBJ1-4; 7 bases are a match to TRBD1. V trimming: 0 bases; J trimming: 2 bases; junction bases outside the gene matches: 4. The CDR3 is 16 amino acids. Germline V gives CDR1 SGHRS, CDR2 YFSETQ. In nucleotides, the CDR3 is TGCGCCAGCAGCTTGGCCTGGGACAGTACTAATGAAAAACTGTTTTTT. Its translation: CASSLAWDSTNEKLFF. Combining the CDR3 with reference TRBV5-1 and TRBJ1-4 gives the whole variable domain KAGVTQTPRYLIKTRGQQVTLSCSPISGHRSVSWYQQTPGQGLQFLFEYFSETQRNKGNFPGRFSGRQFSNSRSEMNVSTLELGDSALYLCASSLAWDSTNEKLFFGSGTQLSVL.

This sequence joins TRBV7-2 and TRBJ1-2; the D is unclear. V was pared by 1 base and J by 8 bases, with 14 bases between. The length of the CDR3 is 14 residues. Per germline, CDR1 SGHTA and CDR2 FQGNSA. The CDR3 nucleotides are TGTGCCAGCAGCTTAGTAACCAGCCCGGGGGGCTACACCTTC. Its translation: CASSLVTSPGGYTF.